The sequence of this TCR beta chain was determined in a study of molecular identifiers for immune sequencing clone quantification. In the sort, naive CD8 T cells were defined as CD8+CD4-CCR7+CD45RA+. V lost 8 bases and J lost 2, with 11 bases in between. Germline CDR1 is MDHEN and CDR2 is SYDVKM. The CDR3 totals 13 residues. As previously described, bulk TCR libraries were made using listed TCR primers. TCRdb passed the PCR reads through MiXCR, listing each CDR3 protein once. This table holds around 100,000 distinct CDR3 sequences, roughly 38% found once. The sequence was collected from a human donor in good health. Some libraries in this study had Jurkat cell RNA spiked in. Sequencing was done on a sample of naive CD8+ T cells from blood, with Jurkat cell RNA spiked in. Subset in this sample: FACS-sorted CD8+CD4-CCR7+CD45RA+ naive T cells. The chain combines TRBV28 with TRBJ2-3; D gene uncertain. CDR3 amino acids: CASQLSPTDTQYF. In DNA form, the CDR3 reads TGTGCCAGCCAACTGTCCCCCACAGATACGCAGTATTTT.